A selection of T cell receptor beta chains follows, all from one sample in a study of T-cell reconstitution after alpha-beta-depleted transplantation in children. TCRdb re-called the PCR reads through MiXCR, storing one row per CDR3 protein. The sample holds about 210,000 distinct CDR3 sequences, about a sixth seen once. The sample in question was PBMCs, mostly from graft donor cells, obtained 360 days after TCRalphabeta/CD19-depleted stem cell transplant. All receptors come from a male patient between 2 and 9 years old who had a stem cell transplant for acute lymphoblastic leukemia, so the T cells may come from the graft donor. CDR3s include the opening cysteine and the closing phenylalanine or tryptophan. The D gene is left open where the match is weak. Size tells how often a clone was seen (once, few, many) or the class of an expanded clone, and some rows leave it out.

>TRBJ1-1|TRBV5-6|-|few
TGTGCCAGCAGCCTGGTGTCGGCTTCCCAAGCTTTCTTT
CASSLVSASQAFF
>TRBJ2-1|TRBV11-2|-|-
TGTGCCAGCAGCCCGACCTCTAGCTCCTACAATGAGCAGTTCTTC
CASSPTSSSYNEQFF
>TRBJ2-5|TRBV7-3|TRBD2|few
TGTGCCAGCAGCCTTAGCGGGGGTAGTCAAGAGACCCAGTACTTC
CASSLSGGSQETQYF
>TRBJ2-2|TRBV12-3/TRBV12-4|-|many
TGTGCCAGCAGTTTAATAGCAAAGTCCGGGGAGCTGTTTTTT
CASSLIAKSGELFF
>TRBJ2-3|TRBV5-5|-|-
TGTGCCAGCAGCTTTGGGGCGGGAATCACAGATACGCAGTATTTT
CASSFGAGITDTQYF
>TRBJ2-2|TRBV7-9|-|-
TGTGCCAGCAGCCCGTCCACTAGCAGCGGCACCGGGGAGCTGTTTTTT
CASSPSTSSGTGELFF
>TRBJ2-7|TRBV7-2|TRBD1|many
TGTGCCAGCAGCCCAGTCGCGACAGGGGGTTACGAGCAGTACTTC
CASSPVATGGYEQYF
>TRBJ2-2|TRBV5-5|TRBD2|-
TGTGCCAGCAGCTTGGCCGGGCTAGCGGATCACACCGGGGAGCTGTTTTTT
CASSLAGLADHTGELFF
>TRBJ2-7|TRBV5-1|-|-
TGCGCCAGCAGCGCGTTCCGGGACAAAGACTACGAGCAGTACTTC
CASSAFRDKDYEQYF
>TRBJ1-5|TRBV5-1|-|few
TGCGCCAGCAGCAATGAGGGGGGCGGTCAGCCCCAGCATTTT
CASSNEGGGQPQHF
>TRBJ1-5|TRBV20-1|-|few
TGCAGTGCTAGCGAAGGGGCAGCTCAGCCCCAGCATTTT
CSASEGAAQPQHF
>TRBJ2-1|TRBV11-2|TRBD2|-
TGTGCCAGCAGCTTAGGCCCTCGTCTAGCGGGGATCTACAATGAGCAGTTCTTC
CASSLGPRLAGIYNEQFF
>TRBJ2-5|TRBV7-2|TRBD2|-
TGTGCCAGCAGTCTACTCGCCCTAGCGGGGGAAGAGACCCAGTACTTC
CASSLLALAGEETQYF
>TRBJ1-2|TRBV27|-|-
TGTGCCAGCAGTCCGGGGGGAAGGGACTATGGCTACACCTTC
CASSPGGRDYGYTF
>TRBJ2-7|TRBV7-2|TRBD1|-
TGTGCCAGCAGCTTAGAACAGGGGCTTGGCGAGCAGTACTTC
CASSLEQGLGEQYF
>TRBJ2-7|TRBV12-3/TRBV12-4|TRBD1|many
TGTGCCAGCAGTTCCCGGGACAGGGGTCACGAGCAGTACTTC
CASSSRDRGHEQYF
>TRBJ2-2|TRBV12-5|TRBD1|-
TGTGCTAGTGGTTTGGTTCACAGGGGGCATGCCGGGGAGCTGTTTTTT
CASGLVHRGHAGELFF
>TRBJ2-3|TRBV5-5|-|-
TGTGCCAGCAGCTTGGGGTGGAAGGCCTCCCGGGATACGCAGTATTTT
CASSLGWKASRDTQYF
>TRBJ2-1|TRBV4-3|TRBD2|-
TGCGCCAGCAGCCAAGAAAGCGGGAGTGGGTCCTACAATGAGCAGTTCTTC
CASSQESGSGSYNEQFF
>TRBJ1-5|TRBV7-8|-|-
TGTGCCAGCAGCTTAGTTGCGGGACCTCGGGTCAGTCAGCCCCAGCATTTT
CASSLVAGPRVSQPQHF
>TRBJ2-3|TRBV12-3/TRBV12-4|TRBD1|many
TGTGCCAGCAGTCATCGACAGGGGTCAGAAGATACGCAGTATTTT
CASSHRQGSEDTQYF
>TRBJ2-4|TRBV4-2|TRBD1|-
TGTGCCAGCAGCCAAGATCTGGGAGTGGGACAGTTAGCCAAAAACATTCAGTACTTC
CASSQDLGVGQLAKNIQYF
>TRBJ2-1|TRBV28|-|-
TGTGCCAGCAGTTTTAGAGGCTACGGCGGGGTTTATAATGAGCAGTTCTTC
CASSFRGYGGVYNEQFF
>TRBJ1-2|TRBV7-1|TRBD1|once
TGTGCCAGCAGCTCCGTAAGGGGGCCTGGCTTCACCTTC
CASSSVRGPGFTF
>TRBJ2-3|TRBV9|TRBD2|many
TGTGCCAGCAGCGACCTGTGGACTAGCGGGGGATACACAGATACGCAGTATTTT
CASSDLWTSGGYTDTQYF
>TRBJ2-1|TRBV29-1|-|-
TGCAGCGCCCGAGTAGGGGCTGAGCAGTTCTTC
CSARVGAEQFF
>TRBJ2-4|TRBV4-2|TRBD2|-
TGTGCCAGCAGCCAAGACTCTGCGGGAGTGGGAAACATTCAGTACTTC
CASSQDSAGVGNIQYF
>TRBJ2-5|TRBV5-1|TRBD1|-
TGCGCCAGCAGCTGGACAGGGGCTAGGTGGGAGACCCAGTACTTC
CASSWTGARWETQYF
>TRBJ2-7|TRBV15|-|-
TGTGCCACCAGCAGAGACCGTACCTACGAGCAGTACTTC
CATSRDRTYEQYF
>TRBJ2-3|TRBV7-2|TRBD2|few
TGTGCCAGCAGCTCCGCGCGGGGGGGGCAGTATTTT
CASSSARGGQYF
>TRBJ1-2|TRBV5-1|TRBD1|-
TGCGCCAGCAGCTCCCTCACAGGGGGCGGTAGTCTGGGTTATGGCTACACCTTC
CASSSLTGGGSLGYGYTF
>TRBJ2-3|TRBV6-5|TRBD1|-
TGTGCCAGCAGTTACCAGAGACAGGGTTTCGCAGATACGCAGTATTTT
CASSYQRQGFADTQYF
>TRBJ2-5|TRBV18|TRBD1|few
TGTGCCAGCTCACCCCCGGACAGGCAAGAGACCCAGTACTTC
CASSPPDRQETQYF
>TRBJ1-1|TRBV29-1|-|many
TGCAGCGGTACAGGGAAGAACACTGAAGCTTTCTTT
CSGTGKNTEAFF
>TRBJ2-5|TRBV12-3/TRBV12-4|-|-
TGTGCCAGCAGAAGGGGGTTTGAGACCCAGTACTTC
CASRRGFETQYF
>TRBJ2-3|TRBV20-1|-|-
TGCAGTGCTCCCCGCGGGTCGGATACGCAGTATTTT
CSAPRGSDTQYF
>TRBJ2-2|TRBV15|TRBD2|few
TGTGCCACCAGCAGAGATCGCCTAGCGGGACCCGGGGAGCTGTTTTTT
CATSRDRLAGPGELFF
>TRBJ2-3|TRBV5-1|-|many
TGCGCCAGCAGCTTGGAAAAGGGTGATACAGATACGCAGTATTTT
CASSLEKGDTDTQYF
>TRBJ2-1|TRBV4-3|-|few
TGCGCCAGCAGCCAAGATTGGCCCAGAAGAGTGACCCGTAGCAATGAGCAGTTCTTC
CASSQDWPRRVTRSNEQFF
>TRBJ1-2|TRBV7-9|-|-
TGTGCCAGCAGCTTCGAGACCCCCTATGGCTACACCTTC
CASSFETPYGYTF
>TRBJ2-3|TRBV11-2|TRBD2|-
TGTGCCAGCAGTCCGACGGGGGGACTAGCGGTACAAGATGACACAGATACGCAGTATTTT
CASSPTGGLAVQDDTDTQYF
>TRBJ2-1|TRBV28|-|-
TGTGCCAGCAGCCAACTAGTAAGATCCTACAATGAGCAGTTCTTC
CASSQLVRSYNEQFF
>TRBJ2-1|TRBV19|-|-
TGTGCCAGTAGTGTCTCCGGGGGCGTCCACAATGAGCAGTTCTTC
CASSVSGGVHNEQFF
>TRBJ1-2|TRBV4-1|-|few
TGCGCCAGCAGCCCCGCGGGGCCCGGGTATGGCTACACCTTC
CASSPAGPGYGYTF
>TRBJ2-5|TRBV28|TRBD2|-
TGTGCCAGCAGTCCAATCAGACTAGCGGGTACGCAAGAGACCCAGTACTTC
CASSPIRLAGTQETQYF
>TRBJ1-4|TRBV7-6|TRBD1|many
TGTGCCAGCAGCTTAGGGACAGGGCCTAATGAAAAACTGTTTTTT
CASSLGTGPNEKLFF
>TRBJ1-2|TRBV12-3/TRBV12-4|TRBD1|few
TGTGCCAGCAGTTTGGCAGGGGGCGCGAATGGCTACACCTTC
CASSLAGGANGYTF
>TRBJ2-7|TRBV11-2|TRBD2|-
TGTGCCAGCAGCACACGCCGGACTAGCGGGAGTCCCCCTCAAACCTACGAGCAGTACTTC
CASSTRRTSGSPPQTYEQYF
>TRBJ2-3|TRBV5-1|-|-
TGCGCCAGCAGCTCCTTAGCCAGGGGGGCTATCACAGATACGCAGTATTTT
CASSSLARGAITDTQYF
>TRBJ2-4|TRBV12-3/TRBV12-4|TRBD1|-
TGTGCCAGCAGTCCCCCAATACAGGGGGCAGGGAACATTCAGTACTTC
CASSPPIQGAGNIQYF